The 11 T cell receptor beta chains presented below share a single source sample, sequenced in a study of blood T cell repertoires in COVID-19. Sequencing used immunoSEQ multiplex PCR; TCRdb keeps in-frame clones, though not all of them. The sample contains around 190,000 clones, approximately 79% of which appear only once. Sequencing was carried out using peripheral blood. The receptors stem from a woman between 45 and 60 years old with acute or convalescent COVID-19.

This sequence joins TRBV7-2 and TRBJ2-3; D is unresolved. Trimming shortened V by 5 bases and J by 0 bases, and 9 bases separated the two germline ends. This CDR3 has 14 residues. Germline V gene sequence: CDR1 SGHTA, CDR2 FQGNSA. CDR3 residues: CASSPQISTDTQYF. CDR3 sequence (DNA): TGTGCCAGCAGCCCGCAGATTAGCACAGATACGCAGTATTTT.

The rearrangement joins TRBV29-1 to TRBJ1-1; a weak D match, TRBD1 (5 bases). This CDR3 is built from 14 residues. The V end lost 7 bases, the J end lost 5 bases, and 20 bases lay between the germline ends. Looked up from germline, CDR1 is SQVTM and CDR2 is ANQGSEA. The CDR3 DNA is TGCAGCGCAATGGGGGGGGAATTATGGACTGAAGCTTTCTTT. This encodes CSAMGGELWTEAFF.

This chain joins TRBV11-2 and TRBJ1-1; no definite D call. The CDR3 consists of 13 residues. Germline CDR1 reads SGHAT; CDR2 reads FQNNGV. V was clipped by 3 bases and J by 4 bases, with 9 bases between them. The CDR3 is CASSFRRVTEAFF. DNA of the CDR3: TGTGCCAGCAGCTTCAGACGGGTCACTGAAGCTTTCTTT.

This rearrangement joins TRBV3-1 (or the pseudogene TRBV3-2) to TRBJ2-1; D is ambiguous. The length of the CDR3 is 19 residues. V lost 5 bases, J lost 0 bases, and 23 bases lay in between. In germline, CDR1 is LGHDT, CDR2 YNNKEL (reference sequence). The DNA for the CDR3 is TGTGCCAGCAGCGGATCATCGTCGACCCGCGGAAGCTCCTACAATGAGCAGTTCTTC. This encodes CASSGSSSTRGSSYNEQFF.

This chain uses TRBV7-2 with TRBJ1-5; D possibly corresponds to TRBD1 (5 bases). Germline assignment: CDR1 SGHTA and CDR2 FQGNSA. The CDR3 is 18 amino acids. Trimming stripped 1 base from V and 1 base from J, with 17 bases between. As DNA, the CDR3 is TGTGCCAGCAGCTTAGGGCTAAGGCAGGGTGGGAGCAATCAGCCCCAGCATTTT. This gives the protein CASSLGLRQGGSNQPQHF.

The genes are TRBV28 and TRBJ2-2; tentative D call: TRBD2 (5 bases). Per germline, CDR1 MDHEN and CDR2 SYDVKM. With 3 bases removed from V and 7 bases from J, the gap between germline ends came to 9 bases. The CDR3 totals 13 residues. The CDR3 reads CASSLGGHGELFF. The CDR3 DNA sequence: TGTGCCAGCAGTTTGGGCGGGCACGGGGAGCTGTTTTTT. Full variable domain (remainder filled in from reference TRBV28 and TRBJ2-2): DVKVTQSSRYLVKRTGEKVFLECVQDMDHENMFWYRQDPGLGLRLIYFSYDVKMKEKGDIPEGYSVSREKKERFSLILESASTNQTSMYLCASSLGGHGELFFGEGSRLTVL.

This chain joins TRBV19 and TRBJ1-2, with D unresolved. CDR3 length: 14 residues. Trimming left V 1 base short and J 6 bases short, with 12 bases between. The germline V gene encodes CDR1 LNHDA and CDR2 SQIVND (reference sequence). The CDR3 loop reads CASSIGNSRDGYTF. The CDR3 DNA follows: TGTGCCAGTAGTATAGGGAACAGCCGCGATGGCTACACCTTC.

This chain joins TRBV24-1 and TRBJ2-7, with 7 bases that match TRBD1. V lost 4 bases and J lost 5; bases outside the gene matches: 13. CDR1 KGHDR and CDR2 SFDVKD come from the germline V gene. The CDR3 spans 16 residues. The CDR3 nucleotides are TGTGCCACCAGTGACCCGTTGGAGACAGGGAGCCACGAGCAGTACTTC. Translation gives CATSDPLETGSHEQYF.

The gene calls are TRBV2 and TRBJ1-2; D is unclear. V was pared by 4 bases and J by 2 bases, with 11 bases between. Germline CDR1 reads SNHLY; CDR2 reads FYNNEI. CDR3 size: 14 residues. CDR3 nucleotides: TGTGCCAGCAGTGGGGCAGGAGGAAACTATGGCTACACCTTC. Encoded protein: CASSGAGGNYGYTF.

This chain links TRBV19 with TRBJ1-4; TRBD1 might be the D (5 bases). Germline CDR1 is LNHDA and CDR2 is SQIVND (reference sequence). This CDR3 is built from 18 residues. The germline V and J ends were trimmed by 7 bases and 6 bases, with 27 bases remaining between them. In nucleotides, the CDR3 is TGTGCCAGTACTCCCCTCAGGGCAGTATCCGCCGTGGATGAAAAACTGTTTTTT. It translates to CASTPLRAVSAVDEKLFF.

The gene calls are TRBV28 and TRBJ2-7; maybe TRBD1 (6 bases). V was cut by 6 bases and J by 7 bases, with 16 bases left in between. This CDR3 has 13 residues. Germline V gives CDR1 MDHEN, CDR2 SYDVKM. CDR3 region: CASRDSAPLEQYF. For the CDR3, the DNA is TGTGCCAGCAGGGACAGTGCACCTCTGGAGCAGTACTTC.